These 17 T cell receptor beta chains came from one sample sequenced in a study of spatial heterogeneity in lung cancer. Findings and limits, study-wide: Counts of expanded intratumoral alpha and beta TCRs tracked tumor mutation counts.

Time point meaning: sample taken at primary tumor resection. The antigens these receptors bind are not known. TCRdb fed the 5' RACE reads into MiXCR, producing one record per CDR3 protein. This table has some 9,400 distinct CDR3 sequences, over 2.5% appearing once. This specimen consisted of lung tumor tissue, obtained at surgery. All receptors come from a male donor with early-stage non-small cell lung cancer.

In this sample, this clonotype turned up many times. The chain recombines TRBV11-1 with TRBJ2-3, with D perhaps given as TRBD1 or TRBD2 (5 bases each). This CDR3 is 16 amino acids long. CDR1 and CDR2 from the germline V gene are SGHAT and FQDESV (reference sequence). Trimming stripped 6 bases from V and 0 bases from J, with 16 bases between. The DNA of the CDR3 is TGTGCCAGCAGAAGACGGGACGCCTCTAGCACAGATACGCAGTATTTT. Translated, it gives CASRRRDASSTDTQYF.

Within the sample, this clonotype is medium-sized. The rearrangement links TRBV18 to TRBJ2-7; D gene unclear. CDR1 is KGHSH and CDR2 is LQKENI in the germline V gene. V lost 1 base, J lost 2 bases, and 3 bases lay in between. The CDR3 has 12 amino acids. This CDR3 reads CASSPQTYEQYF. The CDR3 region has the DNA TGTGCCAGCTCACCACAAACCTACGAGCAGTACTTC. Together with reference TRBV18 and TRBJ2-7, the CDR3 gives the full variable domain: NAGVMQNPRHLVRRRGQEARLRCSPMKGHSHVYWYRQLPEEGLKFMVYLQKENIIDESGMPKERFSAEFPKEGPSILRIQQVVRGDSAAYFCASSPQTYEQYFGPGTRLTVT.

This clonotype is labeled medium-sized. A read error may produce the germline difference seen at one junction end. The chain recombines TRBV5-1 with TRBJ1-1; TRBD1 might be the D (6 bases). CDR1 and CDR2 from the germline V gene are SGHRS and YFSETQ. The CDR3 has 12 residues. The CDR3: CASSLDRDKWSF. The DNA of the CDR3 is TGCGCCAGCAGCTTGGACCGGGACAAATGGTCCTTT.

This clonotype ranks as medium-sized. The chain has TRBV7-3 and TRBJ2-7; D may correspond to TRBD1 or TRBD2 (5 bases each). CDR1 is SGHTA, CDR2 FQGTGA, per germline. Trimming stripped 5 bases from V and 3 bases from J, with 20 bases between. There are 16 residues in the CDR3. The CDR3 coding sequence is TGTGCCAGCAGCACCTTCCGGGGCCGCTGGGACTACGAGCAGTACTTC. Translating gives CASSTFRGRWDYEQYF.

By share of the sample, this clonotype is medium-sized. This chain joins TRBV20-1 and TRBJ1-1; 8 bases line up with TRBD1. Germline-derived CDR1 and CDR2 are DFQATT and SNEGSKA (reference sequence). With 4 bases clipped from V and 6 bases from J, the junction kept 13 bases outside the gene matches. The CDR3 length is 15 residues. The CDR3 sequence is CSATPLTGAMAEAFF. The CDR3 DNA follows: TGCAGTGCTACCCCTTTGACAGGGGCTATGGCTGAAGCTTTCTTT.

By proportion, this clonotype is medium-sized. This chain uses TRBV11-2 with TRBJ1-2; 7 bases fit TRBD1. J gave up 2 bases and V 4 bases, and 10 bases lay outside the gene matches. Germline loops: CDR1 SGHAT, CDR2 FQNNGV. The CDR3 totals 16 residues. CDR3 protein: CASSSRQGTRNYGYTF. CDR3 bases: TGTGCCAGCAGCTCAAGACAGGGAACGAGGAACTATGGCTACACCTTC.

In its sample, this clonotype is medium-sized. The V gene is TRBV7-2, the J gene TRBJ2-6; D is ambiguous. CDR3 size: 16 residues. Germline lookup yields CDR1 SGHTA and CDR2 FQGNSA. V was cut by 3 bases and J by 0 bases, with 9 bases left in between. CDR3 region: CASSLMSTSGANVLTF. The CDR3 nucleotides read TGTGCCAGCAGCTTGATGTCAACCTCTGGGGCCAACGTCCTGACTTTC.

This clonotype was recorded many times. This chain connects TRBV20-1 to TRBJ2-3, with 8 bases fitting TRBD2. Trimming cost V 0 bases and J 2 bases; bases outside gene matches: 4. The CDR3 runs 15 residues. Germline V lookup: CDR1 DFQATT, CDR2 SNEGSKA (reference sequence). The CDR3 DNA sequence: TGCAGTGCTAGAGATATCGGGGGGGTCACAGATACGCAGTATTTT. It specifies CSARDIGGVTDTQYF.

This clonotype was seen ten or more times. The chain is built from TRBV7-9 and TRBJ1-1, with D possibly matching TRBD1 (5 bases). This CDR3 comprises 15 residues. Germline lookup yields CDR1 SEHNR and CDR2 FQNEAQ (reference sequence). V was pared by 2 bases and J by 1 base, with 11 bases between. DNA of the CDR3: TGTGCCAGCAGCTTAATGACAGCATCGAACACTGAAGCTTTCTTT. Translation gives CASSLMTASNTEAFF.

Sample share makes this clonotype medium-sized. This sequence joins TRBV2 and TRBJ2-3, with 13 bases fitting TRBD2. V was pared by 5 bases and J by 1 base, with 21 bases of the junction left unmatched. CDR1 and CDR2 (germline): SNHLY, FYNNEI. The CDR3 totals 22 residues. CDR3 nucleotides: TGTGCCAGCAGTTCTCCCCCCCTTACTAGCGGGGGGGTCCCCCGGCGCACAGATACGCAGTATTTT. Its protein is CASSSPPLTSGGVPRRTDTQYF.

Ten or more counts support this clonotype. V gene TRBV9 combines with J gene TRBJ2-7; 8 bases align to TRBD1. The CDR3 covers 16 residues. The trim removed 0 bases at V and 1 base at J, leaving 6 bases unmatched. CDR1 SGDLS and CDR2 YYNGEE come from the germline V gene. This CDR3 is CASSVGPQGASYEQYF. The CDR3 nucleotides read TGTGCCAGCAGCGTAGGGCCTCAGGGGGCATCCTACGAGCAGTACTTC. The whole variable domain, filled in from reference TRBV9 and TRBJ2-7, reads DSGVTQTPKHLITATGQRVTLRCSPRSGDLSVYWYQQSLDQGLQFLIQYYNGEERAKGNILERFSAQQFPDLHSELNLSSLELGDSALYFCASSVGPQGASYEQYFGPGTRLTVT.

This clonotype was picked up many times. The V and J genes are TRBV6-5 and TRBJ2-2, with TRBD2 matching 12 bases. V gave up 6 bases and J gave up 2 bases; unmatched junction bases: 4. The germline CDR1 and CDR2 sequences are MNHEY and SVGAGI. The CDR3 totals 16 residues. This chain's CDR3 is CASSWTSGANTGELFF. DNA of the CDR3: TGTGCCAGCAGCTGGACTAGCGGGGCCAACACCGGGGAGCTGTTTTTT.

This clonotype was counted at least ten times. CDR3 sequence (DNA): TGTGCCAGCAGCCAAGGAGGGGGTCAGGAGACCCAGTACTTC. Protein: CASSQGGGQETQYF. The chain carries TRBV4-2 and TRBJ2-5; TRBD1 is a possible D gene (6 bases). With 1 base removed from V and 5 bases from J, the gap between germline ends came to 11 bases. The CDR3 spans 14 residues. Per the germline V gene, CDR1 is LGHNA and CDR2 is YNFKEQ.

This clonotype is deemed medium-sized. The chain has TRBV5-1 and TRBJ1-4, with D hard to call. There are 15 residues in the CDR3. Germline CDR1 is SGHRS and CDR2 is YFSETQ. V lost 2 bases, J lost 4 bases, and 12 bases lay in between. The CDR3 region is CASSFSAGDNEKLFF. For the CDR3, the DNA is TGCGCCAGCAGCTTTAGCGCAGGAGATAATGAAAAACTGTTTTTT.

This clonotype was seen repeatedly, ten times or more. The chain's CDR3 is CASSLQGIEAFF. The CDR3 DNA reads as TGCGCCAGCAGCTTACAGGGGATTGAAGCTTTCTTT. The J gene is TRBJ1-1, the V gene TRBV5-1; 7 bases fit TRBD1. J was trimmed by 7 bases and V by 2 bases; bases with no gene match: 2. Germline CDR1 and CDR2: SGHRS and YFSETQ. The CDR3 sequence is 12 residues long.

This clonotype was counted many times. The J gene is TRBJ2-7, the V gene TRBV20-1; D possibly corresponds to TRBD1 (7 bases). Germline CDR1 and CDR2: DFQATT and SNEGSKA (reference sequence). The CDR3 consists of 13 residues. This CDR3 reads CGGDRQGESEQYF. CDR3 nucleotide sequence: TGCGGCGGGGACCGACAGGGAGAGAGCGAGCAGTACTTC.

This clonotype was detected ten times or more. This rearrangement joins TRBV27 to TRBJ2-3, with a possible D match to TRBD2 (5 bases). The germline V gene has CDR1 MNHEY and CDR2 SMNVEV (reference sequence). The CDR3 is 15 residues long. Trimming took off 4 bases at V and 0 bases at J, with 11 bases between the two ends. The CDR3 sequence is CASSSSSFSTDTQYF. CDR3 bases: TGTGCCAGCAGTTCCTCTAGCTTCAGCACAGATACGCAGTATTTT.